This paragraph reports one T cell receptor beta chain. The antigen remains undetermined. The data belong to a study of T cell responses to AZD1222 COVID-19 vaccine. Study overall: Some second doses came at about 4 weeks and others at about 12 weeks; these were pooled. Findings and caveats of the study: Of the AZD1222 recipients, only 5 to 7 were seropositive at baseline. Clonal diversity was possibly underestimated, and the donors were mostly white British, with more females.

Clones were read by immunoSEQ multiplex PCR, and TCRdb kept only the in-frame ones, dropping some. The sample consists of approximately 100,000 clones, about 90% of them appearing once. The source was peripheral blood, collected on day 0 of AZD1222 vaccination. This TCR came from an adult in good health.

The CDR3 loop reads CASSEARNTIYF. The CDR3 DNA sequence: TGTGCCAGCAGTGAAGCGCGCAACACCATATATTTT. The V gene is TRBV6-1, the J gene TRBJ1-3; D call uncertain. Germline CDR1 reads MNHNS; CDR2 reads SASEGT. The CDR3 length is 12 residues. Trimming cost V 0 bases and J 7 bases, with 4 bases left between them.